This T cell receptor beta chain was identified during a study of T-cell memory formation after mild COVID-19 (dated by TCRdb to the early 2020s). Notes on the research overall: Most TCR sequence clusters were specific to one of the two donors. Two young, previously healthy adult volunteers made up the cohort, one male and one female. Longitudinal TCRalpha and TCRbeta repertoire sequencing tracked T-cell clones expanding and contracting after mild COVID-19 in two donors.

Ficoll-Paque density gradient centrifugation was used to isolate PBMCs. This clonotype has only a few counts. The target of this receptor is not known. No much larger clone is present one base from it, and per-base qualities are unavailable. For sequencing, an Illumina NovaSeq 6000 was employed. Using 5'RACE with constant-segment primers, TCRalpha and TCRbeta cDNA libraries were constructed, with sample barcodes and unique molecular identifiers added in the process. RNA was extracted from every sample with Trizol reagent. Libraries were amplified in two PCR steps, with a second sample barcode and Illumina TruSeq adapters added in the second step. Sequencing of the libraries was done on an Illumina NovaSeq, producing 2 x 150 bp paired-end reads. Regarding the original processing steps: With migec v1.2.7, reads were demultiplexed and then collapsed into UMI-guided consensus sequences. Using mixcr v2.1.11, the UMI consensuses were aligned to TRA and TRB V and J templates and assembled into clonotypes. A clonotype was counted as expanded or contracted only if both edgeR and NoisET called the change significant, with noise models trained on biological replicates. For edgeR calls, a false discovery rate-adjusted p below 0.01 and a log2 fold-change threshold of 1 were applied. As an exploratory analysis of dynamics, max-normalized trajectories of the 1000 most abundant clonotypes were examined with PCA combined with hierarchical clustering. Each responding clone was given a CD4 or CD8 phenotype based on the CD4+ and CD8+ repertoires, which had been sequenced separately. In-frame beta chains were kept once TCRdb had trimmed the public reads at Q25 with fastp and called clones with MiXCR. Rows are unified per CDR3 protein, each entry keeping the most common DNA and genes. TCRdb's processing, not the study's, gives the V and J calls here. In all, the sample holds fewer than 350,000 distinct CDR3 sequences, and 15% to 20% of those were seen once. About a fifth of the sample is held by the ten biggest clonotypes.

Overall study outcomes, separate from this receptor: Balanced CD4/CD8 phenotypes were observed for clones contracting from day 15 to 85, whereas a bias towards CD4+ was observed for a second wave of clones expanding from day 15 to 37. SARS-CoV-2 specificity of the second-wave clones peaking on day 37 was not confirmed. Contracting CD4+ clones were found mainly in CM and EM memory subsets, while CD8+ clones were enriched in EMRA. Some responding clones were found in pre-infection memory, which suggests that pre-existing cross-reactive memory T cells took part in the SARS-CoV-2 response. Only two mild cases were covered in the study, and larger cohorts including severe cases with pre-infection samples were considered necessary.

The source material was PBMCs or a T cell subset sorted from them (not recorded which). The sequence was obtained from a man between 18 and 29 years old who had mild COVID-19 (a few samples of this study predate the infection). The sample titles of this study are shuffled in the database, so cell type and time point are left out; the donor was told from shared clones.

The CDR3 sequence is CASSLEPAYGYTF. The sequenced DNA is TGTGCCAGCAGCTTGGAGCCAGCCTATGGCTACACCTTC. The sequence joins TRBV5-5 to TRBJ1-2, with the D gene not clear enough to name. Based on the germline V gene (reference sequence), the CDR1 and CDR2 sequences are SGHKS and YYEKEE. Between the V and J ends, shortened by 0 bases and 4 bases respectively, the junction contains 7 bases. Reading from cysteine to phenylalanine, the CDR3 counts 13 amino acids. Left in the record is the CDR3 DNA by itself, 39 bases read in frame from the first base.